This T cell receptor beta chain originates from a study of shared T cell receptors in the human thymus. Trimming pared 0 bases from V and 6 bases from J, leaving 12 bases between. The V gene's germline CDR1 is LNHNV and CDR2 YYDKDF (reference sequence). This CDR3 region has 15 residues. Some clones are missing from TCRdb's copy, which holds only in-frame ones; the method was immunoSEQ multiplex PCR. The sample includes hundreds of thousands of clones, about 89% seen only once; the top ten take roughly 0.0087%. The sample was also linked to a second study, of human thymus T cells. That study reports: Infants served as donors; they were healthy and Finnish and were having corrective surgery for congenital heart defects.

The chain uses TRBV15 and TRBJ1-5; D is possibly TRBD1 (6 bases). Sequenced material: thymocytes. The origin of this receptor is a boy in the first two years of life with a congenital heart defect. The CDR3 DNA follows: TGTGCCACCAGCAGAGATAAGGGGGTCGGTCAGCCCCAGCATTTT. Translating gives CATSRDKGVGQPQHF.